This T cell receptor beta chain was sequenced in a study of blood T cell repertoires in COVID-19. In the source study's methods: Amplification of reference gene primers was used by the study to estimate nucleated cell counts. Clones were sequenced by immunoSEQ multiplex PCR, and TCRdb holds only the in-frame ones, with some missing. The V and J calls and clone size are taken from that table; D and trimming were inferred from the DNA. Of about 160,000 clones in the sample, roughly 78% are singletons; the top ten hold 8.1%. Sequencing used peripheral blood. The clonotype was recovered from a woman aged 55 to 70 with COVID-19, enrolled during active disease.

The CDR3 region has the DNA TGTGCCAGCAGTTTTGGTACAGGGGGTGGGGAAGAGACCCAGTACTTC. Protein product: CASSFGTGGGEETQYF. The chain uses TRBV28 and TRBJ2-5, with 8 nucleotides matching TRBD1. The CDR3 totals 16 residues. CDR1 MDHEN and CDR2 SYDVKM come from the germline V gene. With V trimmed by 3 bases and J by 3 bases, 9 bases remained unmatched.